This is a list of T cell receptor beta chains from one sample in a study of blood T cell repertoires in COVID-19. Method: immunoSEQ multiplex PCR; TCRdb's copy keeps in-frame clones and lacks some. The sample includes approximately 200,000 clones, around 88% of them seen just once. The source material was PBMCs or T cells enriched from blood (not recorded which). The receptors originated from a woman in her 30s who had recovered from COVID-19. Each CDR3 is given with its conserved first and last residue. D genes are given only for firm matches. For some rows the clone size is stated as once, few or many, or as a class when expanded; others skip it.

clone_size	v_call	j_call	d_call	cdr3_nt	cdr3_aa
NA	TRBV6-1	TRBJ2-7	NA	TGTGCCAGCAGTGAAGAATGGTGGGGCGGGCAGTACTTC	CASSEEWWGGQYF
NA	TRBV19	TRBJ2-7	TRBD2	TGTGCCACCGGACTAGCGGGATACGAGCAGTACTTC	CATGLAGYEQYF
NA	TRBV28	TRBJ2-6	NA	TGTGCCAGCACCGGGTCCTCTCTCTCTGGGGCCAACGTCCTGACTTTC	CASTGSSLSGANVLTF
NA	TRBV30	TRBJ2-1	NA	TGTGCCTGGAGTGCCGACTTAACAAAGAGCTCCTACAATGAGCAGTTCTTC	CAWSADLTKSSYNEQFF
NA	TRBV4-1	TRBJ1-5	TRBD1	TGCGCCAGCAGCCGAGGACAGGGAAGTCAGCCCCAGCATTTT	CASSRGQGSQPQHF
NA	TRBV6-1	TRBJ1-5	NA	TGTGCCAGCAGTGAAGTGTCAGGCAATCAGCCCCAGCATTTT	CASSEVSGNQPQHF
NA	TRBV6-6	TRBJ2-4	TRBD2	TGTGCCAGCAGTTATGGGATAGCGGGGGCAAAAAACATTCAGTACTTC	CASSYGIAGAKNIQYF
NA	TRBV9	TRBJ1-2	TRBD1	TGTGCCAGCAGCGTAGTGCCAGGGGGGAACTATGGCTACACCTTC	CASSVVPGGNYGYTF
once	TRBV5-1	TRBJ1-1	NA	TGCGCCAGCAGCCCAGGGCCTGGAGGGACTGAAGCTTTCTTT	CASSPGPGGTEAFF
NA	TRBV7-2	TRBJ2-7	TRBD1	TGTGCCAGCAGCCCCGGACAGGGGGCGTACGAGCAGTACTTC	CASSPGQGAYEQYF
NA	TRBV5-4	TRBJ2-2	TRBD2	TGTGCCAGCAGCTTGGCGGGAGGGCCCCCCGGGGAGCTGTTTTTT	CASSLAGGPPGELFF
NA	TRBV19	TRBJ2-1	TRBD2	TGTGCCAGTAGTATTTCGTCTAGCGGGGACTATGAGCAGTTCTTC	CASSISSSGDYEQFF
NA	TRBV19	TRBJ2-2	NA	TGTGCCAGTAGCCGCCAGGGAACCGGGGAGCTGTTTTTT	CASSRQGTGELFF
NA	TRBV13	TRBJ2-7	TRBD1	TGTGCCAGCAGCCCCCTTGGGAGCGGGACAGGGTCCTACGAGCAGTACTTC	CASSPLGSGTGSYEQYF
NA	TRBV18	TRBJ1-2	NA	TGTGCCAGCTCACCACCGGGCAGAGAAGTCTATGGCTACACCTTC	CASSPPGREVYGYTF